This entry describes one T cell receptor (beta chain). The data were obtained in a study of blood T cell repertoires in COVID-19. Germline V gene sequence: CDR1 MDHEN, CDR2 SYDVKM. This CDR3 spans 15 amino acids. The V end was cut by 2 bases, the J end by 4 bases, with 15 bases between. Source study methods: Estimation of nucleated cell counts was performed using reference gene primer amplification. Using immunoSEQ multiplex PCR, the repertoire was profiled, and TCRdb retains in-frame clones only, with some absent. The D gene and trimming were derived from the DNA, and the V and J assignments and clone size from that table. The sample lists 290,000 or so clones; roughly 89% were seen once. Living in under 30 US areas, the participants were between 18 and 89 years of age. Assignment of participants to cohorts was predicated upon participant-reported clinical history.

The TCR comes from a woman younger than 35 with acute COVID-19. Source material: PBMCs or T cells enriched from blood (not recorded which). V gene TRBV28 combines with J gene TRBJ2-7; tentatively, D is TRBD1 (8 bases). The CDR3 region has the DNA TGTGCCAGCAGTTTACGCACAGGGGGGGGATACGAGCAGTACTTC. This sequence encodes CASSLRTGGGYEQYF.